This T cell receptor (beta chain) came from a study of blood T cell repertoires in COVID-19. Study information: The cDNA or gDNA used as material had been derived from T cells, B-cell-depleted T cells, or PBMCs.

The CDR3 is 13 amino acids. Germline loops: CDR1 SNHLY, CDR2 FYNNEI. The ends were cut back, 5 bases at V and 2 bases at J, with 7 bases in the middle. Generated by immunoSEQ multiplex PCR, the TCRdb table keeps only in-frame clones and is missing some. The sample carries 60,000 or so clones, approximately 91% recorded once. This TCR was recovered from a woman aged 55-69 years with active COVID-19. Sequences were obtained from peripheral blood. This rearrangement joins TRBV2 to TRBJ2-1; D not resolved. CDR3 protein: CASSPSAYNEQFF. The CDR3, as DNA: TGTGCCAGCAGTCCCTCTGCCTACAATGAGCAGTTCTTC.